One T cell receptor (beta chain) is described in this entry. Germline CDR1 is MDHEN and CDR2 is SYDVKM. The CDR3 sequence is 15 residues long. V lost 7 bases to trimming and J lost 7 bases; unmatched junction nucleotides: 13. Original data processing: The assay estimated nucleated cells by amplifying reference gene primers. Data came from immunoSEQ multiplex PCR; TCRdb stores just in-frame clones and leaves some out. D and trimming come from the DNA, and the V and J calls and clone size come from that table. Of more than 95,000 clones listed, more than 75% are singletons. The source of the sample is a study of blood T cell repertoires in COVID-19. Across the whole study: Samples taken during acute and convalescent COVID-19 were collected in the United States, Italy and Spain. T cells, B-cell-depleted T cells, or PBMCs supplied cDNA or gDNA.

Specimen: peripheral blood. The rearrangement joins TRBV28 to TRBJ2-7, with TRBD1 identical over 10 bases. This receptor was taken from a man older than 75 with acute or convalescent COVID-19. The CDR3 protein is CASTKTGTGAREQYF. The CDR3 DNA reads as TGTGCCAGCACCAAAACCGGGACAGGGGCGCGAGAGCAGTACTTC.